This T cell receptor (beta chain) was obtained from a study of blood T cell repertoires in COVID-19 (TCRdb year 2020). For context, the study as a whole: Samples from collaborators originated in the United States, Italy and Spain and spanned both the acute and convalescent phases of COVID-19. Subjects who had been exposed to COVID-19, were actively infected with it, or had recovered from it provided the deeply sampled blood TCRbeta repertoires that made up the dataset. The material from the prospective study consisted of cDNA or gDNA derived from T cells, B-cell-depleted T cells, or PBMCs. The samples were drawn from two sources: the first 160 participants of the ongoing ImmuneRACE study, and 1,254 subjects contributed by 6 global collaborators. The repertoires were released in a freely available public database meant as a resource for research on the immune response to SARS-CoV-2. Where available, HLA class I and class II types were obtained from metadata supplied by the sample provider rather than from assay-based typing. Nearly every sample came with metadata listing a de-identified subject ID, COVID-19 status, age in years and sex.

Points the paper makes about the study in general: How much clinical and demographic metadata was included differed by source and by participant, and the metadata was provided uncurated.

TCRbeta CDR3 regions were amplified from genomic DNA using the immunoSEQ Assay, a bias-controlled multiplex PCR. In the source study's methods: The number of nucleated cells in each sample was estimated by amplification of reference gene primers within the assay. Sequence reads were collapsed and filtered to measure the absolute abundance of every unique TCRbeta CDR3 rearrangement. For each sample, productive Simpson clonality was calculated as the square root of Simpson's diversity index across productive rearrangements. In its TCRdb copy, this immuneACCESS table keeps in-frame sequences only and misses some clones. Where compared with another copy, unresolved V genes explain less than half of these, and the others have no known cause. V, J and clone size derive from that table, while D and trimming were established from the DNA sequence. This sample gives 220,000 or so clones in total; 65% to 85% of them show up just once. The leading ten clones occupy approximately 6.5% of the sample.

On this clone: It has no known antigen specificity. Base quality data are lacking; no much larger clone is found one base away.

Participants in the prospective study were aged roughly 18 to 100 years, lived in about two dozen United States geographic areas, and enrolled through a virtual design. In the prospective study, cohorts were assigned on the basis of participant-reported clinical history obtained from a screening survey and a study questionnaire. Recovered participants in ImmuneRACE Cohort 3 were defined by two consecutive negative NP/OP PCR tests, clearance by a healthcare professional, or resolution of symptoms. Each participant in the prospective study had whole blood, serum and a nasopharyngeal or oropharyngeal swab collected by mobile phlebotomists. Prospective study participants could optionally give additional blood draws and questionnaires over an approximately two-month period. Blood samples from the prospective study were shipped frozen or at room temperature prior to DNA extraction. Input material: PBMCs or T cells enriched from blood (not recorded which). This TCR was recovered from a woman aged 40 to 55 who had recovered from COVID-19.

This receptor has the CDR3 CASSLVLAGTGELFF. In nucleotide form, the sequence is TGTGCCAGCAGCTTAGTCCTAGCGGGGACCGGGGAGCTGTTTTTT. The chain couples TRBV11-3 to TRBJ2-2; TRBD2 fits 9 bases in the junction. The CDR3 contains 15 residues, cysteine and phenylalanine counted. The retained sequence is limited to the CDR3, 45 bases, with the frame set at the first base. Based on the germline V gene, the CDR1 and CDR2 sequences are SGHNT and YENEEA. Germline trimming: 1 base from V, 5 bases from J; junction bases outside gene matches: 2.